A single sample gave rise to the 25 T cell receptor beta chains below, sequenced in a study of T cell responses to AZD1222 COVID-19 vaccine. The repertoire was sequenced with immunoSEQ multiplex PCR; TCRdb's copy has only in-frame clones and lacks some. The table lists under 200,000 clones, more than 90% of them singletons. Specimen: peripheral blood, collected 28 days after the second dose of the MenACWY control vaccine. All receptors come from an adult who received the MenACWY meningococcal vaccine as a control.

The V and J genes are TRBV7-6 and TRBJ2-7; D remains unclear. CDR1 SGHVS and CDR2 FNYEAQ come from the germline V gene. This CDR3 spans 13 amino acids. Trimming shortened V by 1 base and J by 6 bases, and 10 bases separated the two germline ends. The CDR3 loop is CASSLGPPGEQYF. The CDR3 DNA sequence: TGTGCCAGCAGCTTAGGCCCCCCGGGCGAGCAGTACTTC. Looking up the rest from reference TRBV7-6 and TRBJ2-7 gives the full variable domain: GAGVSQSPRYKVTKRGQDVALRCDPISGHVSLYWYRQALGQGPEFLTYFNYEAQQDKSGLPNDRFSAERPEGSISTLTIQRTEQRDSAMYRCASSLGPPGEQYFGPGTRLTVT.

The table lists this clone with a count of one. V is TRBV27 and J is TRBJ1-1; 11 positions agree with TRBD1. Germline CDR1 and CDR2: MNHEY and SMNVEV (reference sequence). The length of the CDR3 is 16 residues. The trim removed 3 bases at V and 6 bases at J, leaving 9 bases unmatched. For the CDR3, the DNA is TGTGCCAGCAGTTTTGAACGAGGACAGGGGGCGTCTGAAGCTTTCTTT. It translates to CASSFERGQGASEAFF.

A single count supports this clone. The V and J genes are TRBV5-4 and TRBJ1-2; D is unclear. CDR1 is SGHNT, CDR2 YYREEE, per germline (reference sequence). Trimming stripped 3 bases from V and 4 bases from J, with 13 bases between. The CDR3 is 14 residues long. CDR3 protein: CASSSSLNSYGYTF. DNA for the CDR3: TGTGCCAGCAGCTCGTCACTCAACAGCTATGGCTACACCTTC.

The rearrangement uses TRBV6-5 and TRBJ2-1; TRBD2 aligns across 8 bases. V trimming: 3 bases; J trimming: 5 bases; junction bases outside the gene matches: 3. The CDR3 runs to 14 residues. Germline CDR1 is MNHEY and CDR2 is SVGAGI. The CDR3, as DNA: TGTGCCAGCAGTTATAAACTAGCGGACAATGAGCAGTTCTTC. This codes for CASSYKLADNEQFF.

This sequence joins TRBV7-8 and TRBJ2-7; D tentatively reads TRBD1 or TRBD2 (7 bases each). The germline V and J ends were trimmed by 5 bases and 5 bases, with 16 bases remaining between them. From germline, CDR1 is SGHVS and CDR2 FQNEAQ. The CDR3 covers 14 residues. The CDR3: CASSHGRGRHEQYF. The CDR3 DNA sequence: TGTGCCAGCAGCCATGGGAGGGGGCGCCACGAGCAGTACTTC.

The chain is built from TRBV28 and TRBJ1-5, with 7 bases that match TRBD1. The junction had 16 bases not matched to a gene; V was cut back by 8 bases and J by 9 bases. Germline loops: CDR1 MDHEN, CDR2 SYDVKM. The CDR3 covers 15 residues. The CDR3 region is CASARRGTEGSPQHF. In DNA form, the CDR3 reads TGTGCCAGCGCGCGCCGCGGGACAGAGGGCTCGCCCCAGCATTTT.

The genes are TRBV9 and TRBJ2-4, with TRBD1 matching over 7 bases. Germline V gene lookup returns CDR1 SGDLS and CDR2 YYNGEE. Trimming at V came to 7 bases and at J to 5 bases, leaving 6 bases not matched to a gene. The CDR3 is 13 residues long. This chain's CDR3 is CASGRQGENIQYF. In DNA, the CDR3 is TGTGCCAGCGGCCGACAGGGAGAAAACATTCAGTACTTC. Combining the CDR3 with reference TRBV9 and TRBJ2-4 gives the whole variable domain DSGVTQTPKHLITATGQRVTLRCSPRSGDLSVYWYQQSLDQGLQFLIQYYNGEERAKGNILERFSAQQFPDLHSELNLSSLELGDSALYFCASGRQGENIQYFGAGTRLSVL.

V and J are TRBV5-6 and TRBJ2-1; 7 bases fit TRBD2. V lost 9 bases and J lost 3; bases outside the gene matches: 9. This CDR3 has 14 residues. Germline CDR1 SGHDT, CDR2 YYEEEE. CDR3 sequence: CATRRASGYNEQFF. CDR3 sequence (DNA): TGTGCCACCCGCCGGGCTAGCGGCTACAATGAGCAGTTCTTC.

This clone was counted once. The chain uses TRBV27 and TRBJ2-2; 11 positions agree with TRBD2. The J segment lost 1 base and the V segment lost 4 bases, leaving 5 bases of the junction unmatched. The CDR3 covers 17 residues. Looked up from germline, CDR1 is MNHEY and CDR2 is SMNVEV (reference sequence). The CDR3 sequence: CASSSTSGRWNTGELFF. In nucleotides, the CDR3 is TGTGCCAGCAGTTCTACTAGCGGGAGATGGAACACCGGGGAGCTGTTTTTT.

This chain links TRBV27 with TRBJ2-2, with 8 bases lining up with TRBD1. Germline V gives CDR1 MNHEY, CDR2 SMNVEV (reference sequence). Trimming at V came to 5 bases and at J to 6 bases, leaving 8 bases not matched to a gene. This CDR3 spans 15 amino acids. The CDR3 sequence is CASSRRTGGSGELFF. The DNA for the CDR3 is TGTGCCAGCAGTCGCAGAACAGGGGGATCCGGGGAGCTGTTTTTT.

V is TRBV10-1 and J is TRBJ1-1; 8 bases are a match to TRBD1. In germline, CDR1 is WNHNN, CDR2 SYGVQD (reference sequence). CDR3 length: 15 residues. V shed 7 bases and J 5 bases; nucleotides not matched to a gene: 12. The CDR3 DNA reads TGCGCCAGCACCGCAAGGGACAGGCCTTGGACTGAAGCTTTCTTT. Translated: CASTARDRPWTEAFF.

The chain employs TRBV4-1 and TRBJ2-3; 9 bases match TRBD1. CDR1 is MGHRA and CDR2 is YSYEKL in the germline V gene. V shed 3 bases, J shed 4 bases, and the junction held 8 bases outside the gene matches. The CDR3 contains 16 residues. CDR3 nucleotide sequence: TGCGCCAGCAGCCAGGCCGGGACAGGGATCCCAGATACGCAGTATTTT. It translates to CASSQAGTGIPDTQYF.

CDR3 loop: CASSPVGGRREKLFF. The DNA of the CDR3 is TGTGCCAGCAGCCCAGTCGGGGGGAGGCGGGAAAAACTGTTTTTT. This chain connects TRBV28 to TRBJ1-4; D possibly corresponds to TRBD1 (5 bases). CDR3 length equals 15 residues. V gave up 6 bases and J gave up 8 bases, with 19 bases separating them. CDR1 MDHEN and CDR2 SYDVKM come from the germline V gene.

The chain links TRBV6-1 to TRBJ1-5; D not certain. Trimming shortened V by 1 base and J by 7 bases, and 8 bases separated the two germline ends. The CDR3 is 13 residues long. Germline-derived CDR1 and CDR2 are MNHNS and SASEGT. The CDR3 DNA reads as TGTGCCAGCAGTGAAGGTGGTTCCCAGCCCCAGCATTTT. Translating gives CASSEGGSQPQHF.

The chain uses TRBV6-2 or TRBV6-3 and TRBJ1-4, with 7 bases fitting TRBD1. Germline assignment: CDR1 MNHEY and CDR2 SVGEGT. This CDR3 contains 23 residues. The J segment lost 0 bases and the V segment lost 6 bases, leaving 28 bases of the junction unmatched. The CDR3 reads CASSLWYGSLGGQLSTTNEKLFF. CDR3 in DNA: TGTGCCAGCAGCCTTTGGTATGGCAGCTTAGGGGGACAGCTTTCAACAACTAATGAAAAACTGTTTTTT.

In its sample, this clone was seen a few times. The chain uses TRBV4-1 and TRBJ1-5, with D uncertain. The CDR3 runs 19 residues. Trimming stripped 4 bases from V and 2 bases from J, with 24 bases between. Germline V gives CDR1 MGHRA, CDR2 YSYEKL. The CDR3 protein is CASSLHTSRFIRGNQPQHF. In DNA form, the CDR3 reads TGCGCCAGCAGCCTGCATACTTCCCGGTTCATCCGGGGCAATCAGCCCCAGCATTTT.

The chain combines TRBV5-8 with TRBJ2-5, with 10 nucleotides matching TRBD1. Unmatched junction bases numbered 13, after V lost 4 bases and J lost 7 bases. From germline, CDR1 is SGHTS and CDR2 YDEGEE. The CDR3 totals 16 residues. The CDR3 protein is CASSNEGTGVFRTQYF. The CDR3 DNA reads TGTGCCAGCAGCAACGAGGGGACAGGGGTATTCCGGACCCAGTACTTC.

This clone occurred once. The chain couples TRBV21-1 to TRBJ2-1; TRBD2, as called in the table, went unchecked against the DNA. TRBV21-1 is a pseudogene segment. This CDR3 comprises 17 residues. CDR3 coding DNA: TGTGCCAGCAGCAGAGAACCGGGACTCACTCCTTTGAATGAGCAGTTCTTC. Its protein is CASSREPGLTPLNEQFF.

V usage is TRBV7-2 and J usage is TRBJ2-3, with D possibly TRBD2 on 5 matching bases. This CDR3 region has 13 residues. Germline V CDR1 and CDR2: SGHTA, FQGNSA. Trimming shortened V by 5 bases and J by 3 bases, and 9 bases separated the two germline ends. Here the CDR3 reads CASSGRGTDTQYF. DNA of the CDR3: TGTGCCAGCAGCGGGAGAGGGACAGATACGCAGTATTTT.

The chain has TRBV5-1 and TRBJ2-5; 9 bases are a match to TRBD2. The length of the CDR3 is 17 residues. The junction had 7 bases not matched to a gene; V was cut back by 0 bases and J by 1 base. The germline V gene has CDR1 SGHRS and CDR2 YFSETQ. CDR3 nucleotide sequence: TGCGCCAGCAGCTTGGAGGGACTAGCTCGGGGCCAAGAGACCCAGTACTTC. This gives the protein CASSLEGLARGQETQYF.

The J gene is TRBJ1-4, the V gene TRBV27; D is unresolved. The length of the CDR3 is 13 residues. CDR1 MNHEY and CDR2 SMNVEV come from the germline V gene (reference sequence). V lost 6 bases and J 5 bases, leaving 10 bases between the germline ends. The CDR3 loop reads CASSPQGNEKLFF. The CDR3 region has the DNA TGTGCCAGCAGCCCACAAGGGAATGAAAAACTGTTTTTT.

The chain carries TRBV7-9 and TRBJ1-5, with 9 nucleotides matching TRBD1. From germline, CDR1 is SEHNR and CDR2 FQNEAQ (reference sequence). This CDR3 region has 14 residues. J was trimmed by 7 bases and V by 5 bases; bases with no gene match: 6. CDR3 sequence reads: CASSRTGDGQPQHF. The CDR3 coding sequence is TGTGCCAGCAGCCGGACAGGGGATGGGCAGCCCCAGCATTTT.

The chain has TRBV30 and TRBJ2-7; D perhaps matches TRBD1 (5 bases). V lost 3 bases, J lost 9 bases, and 15 bases lay in between. In germline, CDR1 is GTSNPN, CDR2 SVGIG (reference sequence). This CDR3 contains 12 residues. CDR3 in amino acids: CAWSVDSLVQYF. The CDR3 region has the DNA TGTGCCTGGAGCGTTGACAGTCTGGTGCAGTACTTC.

The chain uses TRBV5-1 and TRBJ2-7, with TRBD2 identical over 9 bases. This CDR3 is 14 amino acids long. Germline CDR1 is SGHRS and CDR2 is YFSETQ. With V trimmed by 2 bases and J by 0 bases, 0 bases remained unmatched. CDR3 amino acids: CASSFSGSSYEQYF. The CDR3, as DNA: TGCGCCAGCAGCTTTAGCGGGAGCTCCTACGAGCAGTACTTC.

V is TRBV6-5 and J is TRBJ2-7, with TRBD2 as a possible D gene (5 bases). Looked up from germline, CDR1 is MNHEY and CDR2 is SVGAGI. V lost 7 bases to trimming and J lost 5 bases, with 18 bases between them. This CDR3 has 14 residues. Written as DNA, the CDR3 is TGTGCCAGCACATCCCCCGGACTCGTCAACGAGCAGTACTTC. This gives the protein CASTSPGLVNEQYF.